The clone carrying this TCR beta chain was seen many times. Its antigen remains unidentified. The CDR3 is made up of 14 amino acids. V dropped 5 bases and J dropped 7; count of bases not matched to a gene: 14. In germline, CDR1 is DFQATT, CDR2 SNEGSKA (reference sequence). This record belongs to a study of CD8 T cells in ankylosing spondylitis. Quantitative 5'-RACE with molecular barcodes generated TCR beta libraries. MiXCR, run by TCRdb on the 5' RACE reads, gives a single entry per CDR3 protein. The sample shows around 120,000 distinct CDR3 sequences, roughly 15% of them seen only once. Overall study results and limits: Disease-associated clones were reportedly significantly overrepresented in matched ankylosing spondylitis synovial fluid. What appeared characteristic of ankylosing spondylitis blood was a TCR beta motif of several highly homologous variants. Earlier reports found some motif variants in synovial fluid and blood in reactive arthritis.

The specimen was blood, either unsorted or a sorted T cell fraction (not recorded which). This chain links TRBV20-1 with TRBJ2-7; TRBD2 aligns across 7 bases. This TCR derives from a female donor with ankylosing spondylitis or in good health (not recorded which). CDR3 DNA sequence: TGCAGTGCTTTCCTGGACGGGGGGAGGCGAGAGCAGTACTTC. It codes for CSAFLDGGRREQYF.